This TCR beta chain was profiled in a study of T-cell reconstitution after alpha-beta-depleted transplantation in children. There are a few counts of this clonotype. Its specificity is unknown. General study findings and limits: As was reported, about two months after transplant, alpha-beta T cells came from several hundred expanded graft clones. Recipient T cells and thymic progenitors that survived were the source of the high TCRbeta diversity seen at day 60 in some patients.

Germline trimming cut 1 base from V and 6 bases from J; bases unmatched to any gene: 4. The CDR3 loop spans 14 amino acids. CDR1 and CDR2 (germline): SQVTM, ANQGSEA. Unique molecular identifiers were used to barcode this TCRbeta library. TCRdb independently ran MiXCR on the PCR reads; one entry per CDR3 protein. The sample lists about 900,000 distinct CDR3 sequences; about 29% were seen once. This receptor was taken from a boy under two years old who had a stem cell transplant for SCID, so the T cells may come from the graft donor. This specimen was PBMCs, mostly from graft donor cells, taken 360 days after TCRalphabeta/CD19-depleted stem cell transplant. The chain couples TRBV29-1 to TRBJ2-1, with 9 nucleotides matching TRBD1. The CDR3 reads CSVEGQGGFNEQFF. The DNA of the CDR3 is TGCAGCGTTGAAGGACAGGGGGGTTTCAATGAGCAGTTCTTC.